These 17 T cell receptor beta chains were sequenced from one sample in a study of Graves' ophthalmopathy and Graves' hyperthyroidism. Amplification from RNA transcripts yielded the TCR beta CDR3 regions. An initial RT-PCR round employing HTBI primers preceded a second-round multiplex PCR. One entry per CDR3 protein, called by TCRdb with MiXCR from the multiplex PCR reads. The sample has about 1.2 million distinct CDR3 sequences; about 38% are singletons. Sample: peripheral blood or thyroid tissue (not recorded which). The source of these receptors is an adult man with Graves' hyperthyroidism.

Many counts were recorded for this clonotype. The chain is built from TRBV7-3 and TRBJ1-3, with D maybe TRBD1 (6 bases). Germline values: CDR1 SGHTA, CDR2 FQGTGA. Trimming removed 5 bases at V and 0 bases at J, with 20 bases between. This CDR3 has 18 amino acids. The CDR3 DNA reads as TGTGCCAGCAGCAAGAAGGGACACCCGAGACCCTCTGGAAACACCATATATTTT. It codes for CASSKKGHPRPSGNTIYF.

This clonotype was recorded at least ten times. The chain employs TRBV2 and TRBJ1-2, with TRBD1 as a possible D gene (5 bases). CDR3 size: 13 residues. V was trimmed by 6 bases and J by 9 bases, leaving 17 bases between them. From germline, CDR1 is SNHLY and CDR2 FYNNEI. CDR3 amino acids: CASSDGGGLRYTF. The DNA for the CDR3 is TGTGCCAGCAGCGACGGTGGGGGACTTCGCTACACCTTC.

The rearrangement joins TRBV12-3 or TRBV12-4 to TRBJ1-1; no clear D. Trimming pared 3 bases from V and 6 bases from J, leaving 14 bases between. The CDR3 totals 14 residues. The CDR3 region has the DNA TGTGCCAGCAGTTTCTGGCAGGTTGACTCTGAAGCTTTCTTT. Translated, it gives CASSFWQVDSEAFF.

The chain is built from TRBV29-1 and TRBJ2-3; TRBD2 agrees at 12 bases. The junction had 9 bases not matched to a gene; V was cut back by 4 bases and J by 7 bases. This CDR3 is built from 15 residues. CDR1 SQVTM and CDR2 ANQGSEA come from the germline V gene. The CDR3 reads CSVASPSGRVNTQYF. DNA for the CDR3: TGCAGCGTTGCATCCCCTAGCGGGAGGGTAAATACGCAGTATTTT.

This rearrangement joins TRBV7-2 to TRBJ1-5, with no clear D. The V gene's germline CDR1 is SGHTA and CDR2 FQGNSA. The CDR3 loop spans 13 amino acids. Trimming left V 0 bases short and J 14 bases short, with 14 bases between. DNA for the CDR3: TGTGCCAGCAGCTTAGCGATGGATGGCTACGAGCATTTT. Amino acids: CASSLAMDGYEHF.

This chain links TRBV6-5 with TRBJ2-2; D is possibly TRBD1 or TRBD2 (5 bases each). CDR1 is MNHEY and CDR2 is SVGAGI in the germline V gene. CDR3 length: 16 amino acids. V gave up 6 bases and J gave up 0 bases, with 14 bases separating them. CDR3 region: CASSLTRGPNTGELFF. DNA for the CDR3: TGTGCCAGCAGCCTAACTAGGGGACCGAACACCGGGGAGCTGTTTTTT.

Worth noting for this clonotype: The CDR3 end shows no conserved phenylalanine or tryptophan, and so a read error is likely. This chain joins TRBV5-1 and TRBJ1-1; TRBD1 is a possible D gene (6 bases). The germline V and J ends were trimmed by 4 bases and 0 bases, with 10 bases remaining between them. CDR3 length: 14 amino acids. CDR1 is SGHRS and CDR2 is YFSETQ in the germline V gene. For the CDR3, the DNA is TGCGCCAGCAGCGGGACATCCATGAACACTGAAGCTTTCTCT. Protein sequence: CASSGTSMNTEAFS.

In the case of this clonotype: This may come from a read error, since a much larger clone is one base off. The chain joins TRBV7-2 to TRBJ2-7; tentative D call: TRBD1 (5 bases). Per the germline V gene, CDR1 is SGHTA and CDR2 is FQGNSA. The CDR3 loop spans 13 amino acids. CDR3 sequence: CAGSCSGCLEQYF. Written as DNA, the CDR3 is TGTGCCGGCAGCTGCTCAGGGTGTCTCGAGCAGTACTTC.

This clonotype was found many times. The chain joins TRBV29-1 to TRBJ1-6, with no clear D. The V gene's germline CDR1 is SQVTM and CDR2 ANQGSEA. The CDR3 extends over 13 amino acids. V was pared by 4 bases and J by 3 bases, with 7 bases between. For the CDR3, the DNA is TGCAGCGTTGCTCCCAGCTATAATTCACCCCTCCACTTT. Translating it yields CSVAPSYNSPLHF. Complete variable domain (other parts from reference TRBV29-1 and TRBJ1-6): SAVISQKPSRDICQRGTSLTIQCQVDSQVTMMFWYRQQPGQSLTLIATANQGSEATYESGFVIDKFPISRPNLTFSTLTVSNMSPEDSSIYLCSVAPSYNSPLHFGNGTRLTVT.

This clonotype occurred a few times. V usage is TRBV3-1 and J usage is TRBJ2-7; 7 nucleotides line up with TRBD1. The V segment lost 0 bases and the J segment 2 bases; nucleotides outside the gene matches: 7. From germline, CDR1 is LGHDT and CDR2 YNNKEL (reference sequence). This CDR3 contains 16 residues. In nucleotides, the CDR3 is TGTGCCAGCAGCCAAGATATTTGGGACAGTCCCTACGAGCAGTACTTC. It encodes CASSQDIWDSPYEQYF.

The CDR3 nucleotides are TGCAGTGCTGCGATCGGGGGGTGGGATAATGAAAAACTGTTTTTT. This translates into CSAAIGGWDNEKLFF. This sequence joins TRBV20-1 and TRBJ1-4; maybe TRBD1 (5 bases). CDR1 and CDR2 from the germline V gene are DFQATT and SNEGSKA (reference sequence). This CDR3 has 15 residues. Trimming shortened V by 5 bases and J by 4 bases, and 17 bases separated the two germline ends.

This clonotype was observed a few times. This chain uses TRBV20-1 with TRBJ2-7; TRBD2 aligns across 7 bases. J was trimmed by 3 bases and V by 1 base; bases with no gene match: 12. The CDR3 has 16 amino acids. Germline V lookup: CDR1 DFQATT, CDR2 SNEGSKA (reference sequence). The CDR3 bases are TGCAGTGCTAGAGTTGCTCCCGGGGAGCGGGGCTACGAGCAGTACTTC. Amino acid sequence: CSARVAPGERGYEQYF.

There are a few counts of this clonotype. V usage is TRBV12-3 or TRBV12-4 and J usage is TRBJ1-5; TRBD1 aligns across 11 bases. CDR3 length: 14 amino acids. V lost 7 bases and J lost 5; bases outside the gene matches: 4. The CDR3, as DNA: TGTGCCAGCACCTCGGACAGGGGGCATCAGCCCCAGCATTTT. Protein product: CASTSDRGHQPQHF.

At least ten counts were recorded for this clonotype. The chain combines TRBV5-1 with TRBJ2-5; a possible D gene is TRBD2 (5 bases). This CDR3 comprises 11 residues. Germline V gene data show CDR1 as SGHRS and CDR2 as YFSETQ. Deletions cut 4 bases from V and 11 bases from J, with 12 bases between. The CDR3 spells CASSTEEAQYF. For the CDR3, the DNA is TGCGCCAGCAGCACCGAGGAGGCTCAGTACTTC.

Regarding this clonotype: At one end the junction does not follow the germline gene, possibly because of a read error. In DNA, the CDR3 is TGTGCCTGCAGCACAGCGGGAGGATCTGGCTACACCTTC. Its translation is CACSTAGGSGYTF. This sequence joins TRBV25-1 and TRBJ1-2, with D hard to call. The CDR3 contains 13 residues. Germline V lookup: CDR1 MGHDK, CDR2 SYGVNS.

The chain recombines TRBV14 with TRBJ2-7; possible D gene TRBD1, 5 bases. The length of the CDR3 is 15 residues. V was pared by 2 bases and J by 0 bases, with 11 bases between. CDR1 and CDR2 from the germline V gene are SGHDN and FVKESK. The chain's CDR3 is CASSQTGLSSYEQYF. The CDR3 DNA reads TGTGCCAGCAGCCAAACAGGCCTTAGCTCCTACGAGCAGTACTTC.

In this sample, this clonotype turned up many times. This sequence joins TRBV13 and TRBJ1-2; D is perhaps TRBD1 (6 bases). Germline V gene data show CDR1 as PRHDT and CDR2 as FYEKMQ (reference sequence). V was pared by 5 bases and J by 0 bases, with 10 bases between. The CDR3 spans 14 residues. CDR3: CASSARGANYGYTF. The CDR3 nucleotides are TGTGCCAGCAGCGCTAGGGGGGCTAACTATGGCTACACCTTC.